A selection of T cell receptor beta chains follows, all from one sample in a study of T cell repertoires in cytomegalovirus infection. MiXCR was run by TCRdb on the reads, yielding one entry per CDR3 protein. Of about 89,000 distinct CDR3 sequences listed, about 29% are singletons. The antigens of these receptors remain unknown. The source was CD8+ T cells from cultured PBMCs, collected from culture after CMV antigen stimulation. These receptors came from a human donor in good health (CMV status not recorded). Some clones in this sample may be carry-over from other donors' samples. Each CDR3 is given without its conserved first and last residue. The order of the fields is V gene, J gene, CDR3 protein.

>TRBV2|TRBJ1-1
ASSVSPGGYSTEAF
>TRBV6-1|TRBJ1-2
ASRVTTGDYGYT
>TRBV6-1|TRBJ1-2
ASSTLTGGSGYT
>TRBV7-6|TRBJ2-1
ASSLGDNEQF
>TRBV7-9|TRBJ1-2
ASSHEDSLNYGYT
>TRBV7-6|TRBJ2-1
ASSTGRDNEQF
>TRBV19|TRBJ1-5
ASSIGTGNYQPQH
>TRBV12-3/TRBV12-4|TRBJ1-1
ASSFATPDTEAF
>TRBV19|TRBJ2-2
ATGQGVWTGELF
>TRBV9|TRBJ1-4
ASSVEGGSEEKLF